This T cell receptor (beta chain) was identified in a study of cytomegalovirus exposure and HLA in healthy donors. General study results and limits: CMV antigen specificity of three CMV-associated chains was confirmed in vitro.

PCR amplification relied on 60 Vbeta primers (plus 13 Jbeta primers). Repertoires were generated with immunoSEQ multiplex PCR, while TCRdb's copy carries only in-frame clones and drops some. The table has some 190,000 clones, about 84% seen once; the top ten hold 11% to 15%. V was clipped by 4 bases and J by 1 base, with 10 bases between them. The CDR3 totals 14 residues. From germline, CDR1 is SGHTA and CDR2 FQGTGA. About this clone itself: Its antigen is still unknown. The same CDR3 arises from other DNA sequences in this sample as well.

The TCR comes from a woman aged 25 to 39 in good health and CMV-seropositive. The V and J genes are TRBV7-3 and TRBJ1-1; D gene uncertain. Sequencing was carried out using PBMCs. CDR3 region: CASSSGGSNTEAFF. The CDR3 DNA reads TGTGCCAGCAGCTCCGGAGGGTCGAACACTGAAGCTTTCTTT.